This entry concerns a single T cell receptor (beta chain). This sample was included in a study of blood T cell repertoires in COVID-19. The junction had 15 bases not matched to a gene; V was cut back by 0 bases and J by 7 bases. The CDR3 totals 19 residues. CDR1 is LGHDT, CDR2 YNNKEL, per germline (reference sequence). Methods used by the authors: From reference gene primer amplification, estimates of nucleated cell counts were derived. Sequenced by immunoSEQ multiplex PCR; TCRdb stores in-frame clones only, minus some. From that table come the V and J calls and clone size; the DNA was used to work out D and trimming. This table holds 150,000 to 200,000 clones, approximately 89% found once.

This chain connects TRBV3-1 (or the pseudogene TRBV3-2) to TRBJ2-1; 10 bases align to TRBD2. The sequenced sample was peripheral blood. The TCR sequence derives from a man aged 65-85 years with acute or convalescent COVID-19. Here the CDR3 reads CASSQDPPSGRARKNEQFF. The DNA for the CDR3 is TGTGCCAGCAGCCAAGATCCTCCGAGCGGGAGGGCTCGGAAGAATGAGCAGTTCTTC.